Below, 26 T cell receptor beta chains from the same sample are listed, as sequenced in a study of identical twins. Using its own MiXCR run on the 5' RACE reads, TCRdb lists one record per CDR3 protein. The sample consists of approximately 700,000 distinct CDR3 sequences, over 5% of them appearing once. Sequenced: naive T cells sorted from blood. The receptors were sampled from a man aged 18 to 30 in good health.

The V gene is TRBV7-6, the J gene TRBJ2-1; TRBD2 matches 8 bases. CDR3 length: 17 amino acids. Germline V gene lookup returns CDR1 SGHVS and CDR2 FNYEAQ. The trim removed 5 bases at V and 4 bases at J, leaving 13 bases unmatched. Here the CDR3 DNA reads TGTGCCAGCAGCATCCGCCATAGCGGGATGTCATACAATGAGCAGTTCTTC. Translated, it gives CASSIRHSGMSYNEQFF.

At least ten counts were recorded for this clonotype. The rearrangement links TRBV5-1 to TRBJ2-3; perhaps TRBD2 as D (6 bases). This CDR3 contains 14 residues. CDR1 and CDR2 from the germline V gene are SGHRS and YFSETQ. Trimming cost V 3 bases and J 2 bases, with 10 bases left between them. CDR3 protein: CASSSGGLTDTQYF. The DNA of the CDR3 is TGCGCCAGCAGCTCCGGAGGGCTCACAGATACGCAGTATTTT.

This clonotype has at least ten counts. The chain is built from TRBV20-1 and TRBJ2-7, with TRBD2 identical over 11 bases. CDR1 and CDR2 from the germline V gene are DFQATT and SNEGSKA (reference sequence). CDR3 length equals 17 residues. Trimming cost V 0 bases and J 3 bases; bases outside gene matches: 10. The CDR3 spells CSARDRLAGGPFYEQYF. CDR3 nucleotides: TGCAGTGCTAGAGATAGGCTAGCGGGAGGCCCTTTCTACGAGCAGTACTTC.

This clonotype came up a few times. The rearrangement links TRBV12-3 or TRBV12-4 to TRBJ2-7, with 12 bases identical to TRBD1. The CDR3 runs 15 residues. V shed 6 bases, J shed 6 bases, and the junction held 9 bases outside the gene matches. Here the CDR3 reads CASRTGGQGAGEQYF. CDR3 sequence (DNA): TGTGCCAGCAGAACCGGGGGACAGGGGGCTGGCGAGCAGTACTTC.

This clonotype showed up just a few times. V gene TRBV5-5 combines with J gene TRBJ2-4, with D unclear. CDR1 is SGHKS and CDR2 is YYEKEE in the germline V gene (reference sequence). The CDR3 is 16 residues long. Trimming removed 0 bases at V and 0 bases at J, with 10 bases between. The CDR3 DNA reads as TGTGCCAGCAGCTTGGGGGTAGAAATAGCCAAAAACATTCAGTACTTC. Protein sequence: CASSLGVEIAKNIQYF.

The genes are TRBV7-8 and TRBJ2-7; TRBD1 matches at 7 bases. The CDR3 is 18 residues long. The ends lost 1 base at V and 1 base at J; junction bases unmatched: 13. Germline CDR1 reads SGHVS; CDR2 reads FQNEAQ. As DNA, the CDR3 is TGTGCCAGCAGCTTAGTCGGGGCAGGGGGATTCGCGTCCTACGAGCAGTACTTC. Residues: CASSLVGAGGFASYEQYF. Filled out from reference TRBV7-8 and TRBJ2-7, the complete variable domain reads GAGVSQSPRYKVAKRGQDVALRCDPISGHVSLFWYQQALGQGPEFLTYFQNEAQLDKSGLPSDRFFAERPEGSVSTLKIQRTQQEDSAVYLCASSLVGAGGFASYEQYFGPGTRLTVT.

This clonotype has ten or more counts. The CDR3 DNA reads TGTGCCAGCGGGGTGGGGCAAGAGACCCAGTACTTC. It translates to CASGVGQETQYF. The rearrangement uses TRBV7-2 and TRBJ2-5; D ambiguous. Germline V gene lookup returns CDR1 SGHTA and CDR2 FQGNSA. CDR3 size: 12 residues. Trimming cost V 8 bases and J 2 bases, with 9 bases left between them.

This clonotype occurred many times. The chain couples TRBV7-2 to TRBJ2-5, with D perhaps TRBD1 or TRBD2 (5 bases each). V lost 0 bases to trimming and J lost 4 bases, with 9 bases between them. The germline gives CDR1 SGHTA, CDR2 FQGNSA. This CDR3 has 14 amino acids. DNA of the CDR3: TGTGCCAGCAGCTTAGCGCTGAGGGGAGAGACCCAGTACTTC. This encodes CASSLALRGETQYF. Based on the CDR3 plus reference TRBV7-2 and TRBJ2-5, the full variable domain is GAGVSQSPSNKVTEKGKDVELRCDPISGHTALYWYRQSLGQGLEFLIYFQGNSAPDKSGLPSDRFSAERTGGSVSTLTIQRTQQEDSAVYLCASSLALRGETQYFGPGTRLLVL.

The table lists this clonotype with many counts. The chain is built from TRBV11-2 and TRBJ2-3, with 9 bases matching TRBD1. J lost 4 bases, V lost 0 bases, and 5 bases had no gene match. Germline values: CDR1 SGHAT, CDR2 FQNNGV. The CDR3 covers 16 residues. CDR3 DNA sequence: TGTGCCAGCAGCTTAGACGGACAGGGGATTTCAGATACGCAGTATTTT. It translates to CASSLDGQGISDTQYF.

At least ten counts were recorded for this clonotype. The V call is TRBV20-1, the J call TRBJ2-7, with 8 bases identical to TRBD2. The CDR3 contains 14 residues. J lost 3 bases, V lost 5 bases, and 9 bases had no gene match. The V gene's germline CDR1 is DFQATT and CDR2 SNEGSKA (reference sequence). CDR3 coding DNA: TGCAGTGCTGTAGCGGGAACGGGAGACTACGAGCAGTACGTC. It specifies CSAVAGTGDYEQYV.

The chain uses TRBV28 and TRBJ2-5; the D is unclear. Germline V gene lookup returns CDR1 MDHEN and CDR2 SYDVKM. The length of the CDR3 is 15 residues. V dropped 6 bases and J dropped 5 bases, with 19 bases sitting between them. CDR3 DNA sequence: TGTGCCAGCAGATCCGAGACAAACCGCCGGGAGACCCAGTACTTC. Residues: CASRSETNRRETQYF.

In this sample, this clonotype turned up a few times. The chain recombines TRBV5-5 with TRBJ1-6, with unresolved D. Germline V gene lookup returns CDR1 SGHKS and CDR2 YYEKEE (reference sequence). The CDR3 has 16 amino acids. V lost 4 bases to trimming and J lost 7 bases, with 18 bases between them. CDR3 region: CASSLPPPTVNSPLHF. The CDR3 DNA follows: TGTGCCAGCAGCCTGCCCCCACCAACGGTAAATTCACCCCTCCACTTT.

The table lists this clonotype with many counts. The chain joins TRBV27 to TRBJ2-2, with D possibly matching TRBD1 (6 bases). The CDR3 covers 14 residues. Germline loops: CDR1 MNHEY, CDR2 SMNVEV (reference sequence). Trimming left V 7 bases short and J 4 bases short, with 13 bases between. Written as DNA, the CDR3 is TGTGCCAGCACCCGACAGGAGCGCACCGGGGAGCTGTTTTTT. Its protein is CASTRQERTGELFF.

The sample holds a few counts of this clonotype. As DNA, the CDR3 is TGCGCCAGCAGCCAAAACCGGGACAGCCCCTACGAGCAGTACTTC. Translation: CASSQNRDSPYEQYF. The chain links TRBV4-3 to TRBJ2-7; 7 bases agree with TRBD1. Germline trimming cut 2 bases from V and 2 bases from J; bases unmatched to any gene: 6. Germline assignment: CDR1 LGHNA and CDR2 YSLEER. This CDR3 spans 15 amino acids.

This clonotype has a count of ten or more. The chain employs TRBV27 and TRBJ2-7; 8 bases fit TRBD1. V lost 4 bases and J lost 3; bases outside the gene matches: 11. This CDR3 contains 16 residues. In germline, CDR1 is MNHEY, CDR2 SMNVEV (reference sequence). The chain's CDR3 is CASSSPGGQGYYEQYF. In DNA, the CDR3 is TGTGCCAGCAGTTCACCCGGCGGACAGGGTTACTACGAGCAGTACTTC.

This clonotype was recorded at least ten times. The J gene is TRBJ2-3, the V gene TRBV12-3 or TRBV12-4; either TRBD1 or TRBD2 may fit D (6 bases each). This CDR3 is built from 14 residues. V was cut by 3 bases and J by 7 bases, with 14 bases left in between. The CDR3 DNA sequence: TGTGCCAGCAGTTTGGAGGGGGAGCTCCATACGCAGTATTTT. It yields the protein CASSLEGELHTQYF.

J is TRBJ2-3 and V is TRBV12-3 or TRBV12-4, with a possible D match to TRBD2 (7 bases). The CDR3 covers 16 residues. Trimming pared 5 bases from V and 0 bases from J, leaving 15 bases between. The chain's CDR3 is CASSRGAGVSTDTQYF. DNA of the CDR3: TGTGCCAGCAGTCGGGGGGCCGGTGTAAGCACAGATACGCAGTATTTT.

This clonotype was detected ten times or more. CDR3 in DNA: TGTGCCAGCAGAGGACAAGGGGATAGCAATCAGCCCCAGCATTTT. This translates into CASRGQGDSNQPQHF. The rearrangement joins TRBV12-3 or TRBV12-4 to TRBJ1-5, with D possibly matching TRBD1 (5 bases). The V gene lost 6 bases and the J gene lost 0 bases, with 12 bases spanning the gap. The CDR3 loop spans 15 amino acids.

This chain joins TRBV7-8 and TRBJ2-4, with D unresolved. The ends were cut back, 1 base at V and 8 bases at J, with 21 bases in the middle. The CDR3 runs to 17 residues. Germline V gives CDR1 SGHVS, CDR2 FQNEAQ. CDR3 residues: CASSLGRLFGDEDIQYF. The CDR3 coding sequence is TGTGCCAGCAGCTTAGGTCGGCTTTTTGGGGATGAGGACATTCAGTACTTC.

This clonotype was recorded at least ten times. This chain joins TRBV2 and TRBJ2-2; D is perhaps TRBD1 (6 bases). V lost 7 bases, J lost 0 bases, and 12 bases lay in between. This CDR3 is built from 15 residues. Germline V CDR1 and CDR2: SNHLY, FYNNEI. The CDR3 sequence is CASTKGVTNTGELFF. In DNA form, the CDR3 reads TGTGCCAGCACGAAGGGGGTCACGAACACCGGGGAGCTGTTTTTT.

This clonotype was recorded at least ten times. This chain uses TRBV14 with TRBJ2-7; D is perhaps TRBD1 (6 bases). CDR3 length: 14 amino acids. Germline V gene data show CDR1 as SGHDN and CDR2 as FVKESK. Trimming removed 3 bases at V and 6 bases at J, with 15 bases between. CDR3 nucleotide sequence: TGTGCCAGCAGCCAGACCCTACAGGGAACCGAGCAGTACTTC. It codes for CASSQTLQGTEQYF.

This clonotype was picked up many times. The chain recombines TRBV9 with TRBJ2-7, with TRBD1 matching over 7 bases. V dropped 0 bases and J dropped 2; count of bases not matched to a gene: 5. The germline V gene has CDR1 SGDLS and CDR2 YYNGEE. The CDR3 has 15 residues. The CDR3 bases are TGTGCCAGCAGCGTAGCGGGACAGCCCACCTACGAGCAGTACTTC. Protein sequence: CASSVAGQPTYEQYF.

This clonotype has ten or more counts. V is TRBV20-1 and J is TRBJ2-3; 9 bases match TRBD2. The CDR3 is made up of 14 amino acids. Trimming at V came to 8 bases and at J to 4 bases, leaving 10 bases not matched to a gene. Germline loops: CDR1 DFQATT, CDR2 SNEGSKA (reference sequence). CDR3 in DNA: TGCAGTTCAGAAAAAAGCGGGAGGTCAGATACGCAGTATTTT. It encodes CSSEKSGRSDTQYF.

This chain joins TRBV20-1 and TRBJ2-5; D unclear. The germline V and J ends were trimmed by 2 bases and 5 bases, with 6 bases remaining between them. Germline loops: CDR1 DFQATT, CDR2 SNEGSKA (reference sequence). The CDR3 sequence is 11 residues long. For the CDR3, the DNA is TGCAGTGCTAGAAACGGGGAGACCCAGTACTTC. Translation: CSARNGETQYF.

This chain links TRBV29-1 with TRBJ2-1; no definite D call. Germline V gene lookup returns CDR1 SQVTM and CDR2 ANQGSEA. The CDR3 is 15 residues long. Trimming shortened V by 1 base and J by 3 bases, and 13 bases separated the two germline ends. CDR3: CSVEGQGSLYNEQFF. The CDR3 nucleotides read TGCAGCGTTGAAGGCCAAGGCAGCCTCTACAATGAGCAGTTCTTC.

In its sample, this clonotype was seen a few times. The junction differs from germline at one of its ends, possibly a read error. V usage is TRBV11-2 and J usage is TRBJ2-5; TRBD2 matches 11 bases. Germline V gene data show CDR1 as SGHAT and CDR2 as FQNNGV. This CDR3 has 16 amino acids. The CDR3 reads CASSPTSGKNQKTQYF. CDR3 bases: TGTGCCAGCAGCCCGACTAGCGGGAAAAACCAAAAGACCCAGTACTTC.